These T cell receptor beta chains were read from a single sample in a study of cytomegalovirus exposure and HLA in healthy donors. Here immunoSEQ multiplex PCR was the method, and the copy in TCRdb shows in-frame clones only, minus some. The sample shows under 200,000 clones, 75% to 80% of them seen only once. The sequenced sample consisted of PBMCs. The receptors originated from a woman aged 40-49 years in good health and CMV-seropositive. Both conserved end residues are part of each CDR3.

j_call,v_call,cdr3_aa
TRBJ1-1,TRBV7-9,CASSRDSSLTEAFF
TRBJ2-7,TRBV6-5,CASSRAGQGSYEQYF
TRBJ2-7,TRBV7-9,CSSSSNSYEQYF
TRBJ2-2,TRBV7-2,CASSLPWTDTNTGELFF
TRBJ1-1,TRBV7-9,CASSPWAGHESFF
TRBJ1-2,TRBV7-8,CASSLGQVSNYGYTF
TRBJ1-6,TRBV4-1,CASSQAPSSPLHF
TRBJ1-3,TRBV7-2,CASSKGGALFSGNTIYF
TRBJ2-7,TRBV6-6,CASRTGTSGNYEQYF
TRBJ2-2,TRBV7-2,CASSYRDRGFTGELFF
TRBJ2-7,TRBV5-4,CASSLDRGTYEQYF
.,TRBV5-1,CASSLSGKPNEQYF
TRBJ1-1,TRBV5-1,CASSFAGNTEAFF
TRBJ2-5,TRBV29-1,CSAPTQVRETQYF
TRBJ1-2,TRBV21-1,CASSSTRGSGYTF
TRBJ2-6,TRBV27,CASCNAGSSGANVLTF
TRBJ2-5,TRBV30,CAWSRDRGETQYF
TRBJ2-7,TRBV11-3,CASSSGGYEQYF
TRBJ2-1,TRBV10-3,CAIGLAGGNEQFF
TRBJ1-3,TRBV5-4,CASSFAGNGNTIYF